This T cell receptor beta chain is from a study of T-cell memory formation after mild COVID-19 (dated by TCRdb to the early 2020s). About the study as a whole: TCR sequence clusters from the two donors were largely donor specific. T-cell clones expanding and contracting after mild COVID-19 in a couple of donors were tracked by longitudinal TCRalpha and TCRbeta repertoire sequencing. Two young, previously healthy adult volunteers, one female and one male, were included in the cohort.

V loses 1 base of germline sequence and J loses 3 bases, and the interval between the two ends is 13 bases. Including cysteine and phenylalanine, the CDR3 has 14 amino acids. Only the CDR3 region is kept as DNA, spanning 42 bases read in frame from base 1. Looking up the germline V gene (reference sequence) yields CDR1 DFQATT and CDR2 SNEGSKA. Study-level results and caveats: SARS-CoV-2 specificity was not confirmed for the second-wave clones peaking on day 37. Clones that contracted from day 15 to 85 showed balanced CD4/CD8 phenotypes, whereas a second wave of clones that expanded from day 15 to 37 leaned towards CD4+. Some responding clones were detected in pre-infection memory, which suggested that pre-existing cross-reactive memory T cells had joined the SARS-CoV-2 response. Contracting CD4+ clones were found mainly in CM and EM memory subsets, while CD8+ clones were enriched in EMRA. The study covered only a couple of mild cases, and larger cohorts including severe cases with pre-infection samples were considered necessary.

Ficoll-Paque density gradient centrifugation was used to isolate PBMCs. Data came from an Illumina NovaSeq 6000. TCRalpha and TCRbeta cDNA libraries were constructed by 5'RACE with constant-segment primers, with sample barcodes and unique molecular identifiers being introduced. RNA was extracted from every sample with Trizol reagent. The libraries were amplified in two PCR steps, and the second step added a second sample barcode and Illumina TruSeq adapters. Sequencing of libraries was performed on an Illumina NovaSeq with 2 x 150 bp paired-end reads. As for the original processing: The reads were demultiplexed and collapsed into UMI-guided consensus sequences using migec v1.2.7. Using mixcr v2.1.11, UMI consensuses were aligned to TRA and TRB V and J templates and then assembled into clonotypes. A clonotype was counted as expanded or contracted only if both edgeR and NoisET called the change significant, with noise models trained on biological replicates. For edgeR calls, a false discovery rate-adjusted p below 0.01 and a log2 fold-change threshold of 1 were applied. As an exploratory analysis of dynamics, max-normalized trajectories of the 1000 most abundant clonotypes were examined by PCA with hierarchical clustering. Each responding clone was given a CD4 or CD8 phenotype based on the CD4+ and CD8+ repertoires, which had been sequenced separately. TCRdb trimmed public reads at Q25 via fastp, called clones via MiXCR and kept in-frame beta chains. Here each entry gathers all rows of one CDR3 protein and keeps the most common genes and DNA. These V and J calls rely on TCRdb rather than the paper's analysis. Recorded for this sample are roughly 560,000 distinct CDR3 sequences; over 20% of them occurred a single time. Around an eighth of the sample goes to the ten largest clones.

A note on this clonotype: Its antigen is currently not known. No much larger clone is present one base from it, and per-base qualities are unavailable.

The rearrangement joined TRBV20-1 to TRBJ2-7; TRBD1 is perhaps the D gene, given 6 matching bases. The TCR sequence derives from an adult woman who had mild COVID-19 (a few samples of this study predate the infection). The sample titles of this study are shuffled in the database, so cell type and time point are left out; the donor was told from shared clones. The source material was PBMCs or a T cell subset sorted from them (not recorded which). Here is the DNA: TGCAGTGCTAGAGGGACAGCTGCCGGCTACGAGCAGTACTTC. Its protein reads: CSARGTAAGYEQYF.